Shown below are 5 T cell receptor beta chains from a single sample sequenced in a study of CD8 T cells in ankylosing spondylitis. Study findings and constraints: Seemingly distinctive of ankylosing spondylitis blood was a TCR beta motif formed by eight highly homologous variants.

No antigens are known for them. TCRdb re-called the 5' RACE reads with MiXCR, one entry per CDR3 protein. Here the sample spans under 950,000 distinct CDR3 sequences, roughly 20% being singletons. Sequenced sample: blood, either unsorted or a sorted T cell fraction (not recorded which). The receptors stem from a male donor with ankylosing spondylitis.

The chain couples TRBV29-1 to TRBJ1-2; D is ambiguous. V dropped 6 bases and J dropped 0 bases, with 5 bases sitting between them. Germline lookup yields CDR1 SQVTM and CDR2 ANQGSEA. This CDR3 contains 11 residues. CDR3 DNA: TGCAGCGTAGTAGCTAACTATGGCTACACCTTC. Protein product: CSVVANYGYTF.

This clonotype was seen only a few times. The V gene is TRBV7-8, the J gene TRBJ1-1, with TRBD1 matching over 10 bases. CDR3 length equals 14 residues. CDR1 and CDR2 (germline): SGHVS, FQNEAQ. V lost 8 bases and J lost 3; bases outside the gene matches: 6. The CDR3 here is CASVEGQGYTEAFF. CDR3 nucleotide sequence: TGTGCCAGCGTCGAGGGACAGGGGTACACTGAAGCTTTCTTT. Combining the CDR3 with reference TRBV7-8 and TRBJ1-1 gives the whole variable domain GAGVSQSPRYKVAKRGQDVALRCDPISGHVSLFWYQQALGQGPEFLTYFQNEAQLDKSGLPSDRFFAERPEGSVSTLKIQRTQQEDSAVYLCASVEGQGYTEAFFGQGTRLTVV.

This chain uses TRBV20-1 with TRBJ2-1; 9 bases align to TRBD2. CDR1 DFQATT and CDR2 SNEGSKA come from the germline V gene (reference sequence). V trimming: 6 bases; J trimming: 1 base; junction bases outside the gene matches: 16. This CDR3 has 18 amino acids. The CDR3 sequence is CSALVRAGGEGSYNEQFF. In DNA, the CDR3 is TGCAGTGCCCTGGTTAGAGCGGGAGGAGAGGGTTCCTACAATGAGCAGTTCTTC.

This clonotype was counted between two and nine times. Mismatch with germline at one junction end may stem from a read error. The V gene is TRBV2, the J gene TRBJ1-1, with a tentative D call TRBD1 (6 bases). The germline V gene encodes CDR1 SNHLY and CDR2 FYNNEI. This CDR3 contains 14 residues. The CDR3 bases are TGTGCCAGCAGTGAGCTCGACAGGCCCACTGAAGTTTTCTTT. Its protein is CASSELDRPTEVFF. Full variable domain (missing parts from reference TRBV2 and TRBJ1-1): EPEVTQTPSHQVTQMGQEVILRCVPISNHLYFYWYRQILGQKVEFLVSFYNNEISEKSEIFDDQFSVERPDGSNFTLKIRSTKLEDSAMYFCASSELDRPTEVFFGQGTRLTVV.

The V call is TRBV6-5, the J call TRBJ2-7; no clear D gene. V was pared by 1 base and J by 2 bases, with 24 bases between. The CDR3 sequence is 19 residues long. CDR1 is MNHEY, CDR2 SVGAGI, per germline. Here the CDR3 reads CASSYWNNPGPHLTYEQYF. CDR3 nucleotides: TGTGCCAGCAGTTACTGGAATAATCCGGGTCCCCATCTTACCTACGAGCAGTACTTC.